Presented here are 11 T cell receptor beta chains from one specimen sequenced in a study of blood T cell repertoires in COVID-19 (TCRdb year 2020). Preparation of the library involved the immunoSEQ multiplex PCR assay. TCRdb limited this immuneACCESS table to in-frame rearrangements with V and J called. A share of clones is missing; checked studies link under half to unresolved V genes, and the rest is unexplained. Within this sample are under 200,000 clones, with roughly 90% of them counted one time only. Of the sample, about 2.5% is held by the ten largest clones. The material sequenced was peripheral blood. All receptors come from a man aged 18-30 years with acute or convalescent COVID-19.

The V and J genes are TRBV7-9 and TRBJ1-1; D uncertain. The ends were cut back, 5 bases at V and 2 bases at J, with 9 bases in the middle. This CDR3 region has 13 residues. The germline V gene encodes CDR1 SEHNR and CDR2 FQNEAQ (reference sequence). The CDR3 nucleotides are TGTGCCAGCAGCGTACAGCTTAACACTGAAGCTTTCTTT. This sequence encodes CASSVQLNTEAFF.

J is TRBJ1-3 and V is TRBV5-1; tentative D call: TRBD1 (6 bases). There are 15 residues in the CDR3. Trimming pared 2 bases from V and 4 bases from J, leaving 13 bases between. The germline V gene encodes CDR1 SGHRS and CDR2 YFSETQ. CDR3 nucleotide sequence: TGCGCCAGCAGCTTAACAGGGATGGACGGAAACACCATATATTTT. This codes for CASSLTGMDGNTIYF.

The V gene is TRBV6-5, the J gene TRBJ1-1; D remains unclear. CDR3 length: 14 residues. Germline CDR1 reads MNHEY; CDR2 reads SVGAGI. The V end was cut by 0 bases, the J end by 11 bases, with 16 bases between. The CDR3 DNA is TGTGCCAGCAGTTACTCCGAACCCCCTCGCGAGGCTTTCTTT. Translated, it gives CASSYSEPPREAFF.

The table lists this clone with a count of one. The chain joins TRBV6-5 to TRBJ2-4; D is perhaps TRBD2 (6 bases). The ends were cut back, 6 bases at V and 7 bases at J, with 13 bases in the middle. The CDR3 is 13 residues long. Germline V gives CDR1 MNHEY, CDR2 SVGAGI. In nucleotides, the CDR3 is TGTGCCAGCAGGAAGGTAGCGGAGAACATTCAGTACTTC. Amino acid sequence: CASRKVAENIQYF.

This clone was seen once. This chain joins TRBV9 and TRBJ2-5; 13 nucleotides agree with TRBD2. This CDR3 spans 18 amino acids. Germline assignment: CDR1 SGDLS and CDR2 YYNGEE. The V segment lost 4 bases and the J segment 5 bases; nucleotides outside the gene matches: 14. The CDR3 region is CASSPGLAGLFASETQYF. For the CDR3, the DNA is TGTGCCAGCAGCCCGGGACTAGCGGGACTATTCGCATCGGAGACCCAGTACTTC.

The chain has TRBV5-4 and TRBJ2-3; TRBD2 agrees at 7 bases. The germline gives CDR1 SGHNT, CDR2 YYREEE (reference sequence). Losses at the gene ends were 4 bases for V and 3 bases for J; bases not matched to a gene: 11. CDR3 length equals 16 residues. CDR3 bases: TGTGCCAGCAGCAGACTAGCAGTTTCCCGAACAGATACGCAGTATTTT. It specifies CASSRLAVSRTDTQYF.

V gene TRBV5-5 combines with J gene TRBJ1-1; D is perhaps TRBD1 (5 bases). The CDR3 runs 15 residues. CDR1 and CDR2 from the germline V gene are SGHKS and YYEKEE (reference sequence). V gave up 6 bases and J gave up 0 bases, with 15 bases separating them. CDR3 DNA sequence: TGTGCCAGCACAGGGTACGTAAACATGAACACTGAAGCTTTCTTT. Translated, it gives CASTGYVNMNTEAFF. The whole variable domain, filled in from reference TRBV5-5 and TRBJ1-1, reads DAGVTQSPTHLIKTRGQQVTLRCSPISGHKSVSWYQQVLGQGPQFIFQYYEKEERGRGNFPDRFSARQFPNYSSELNVNALLLGDSALYLCASTGYVNMNTEAFFGQGTRLTVV.

The chain has TRBV7-9 and TRBJ1-3, with 7 bases matching TRBD1. Per the germline V gene, CDR1 is SEHNR and CDR2 is FQNEAQ (reference sequence). Unmatched junction bases numbered 10, after V lost 5 bases and J lost 6 bases. The CDR3 has 15 residues. The CDR3 protein is CASSPLATGPNTIYF. Written as DNA, the CDR3 is TGTGCCAGCAGCCCCCTCGCGACAGGGCCAAACACCATATATTTT. Complete variable domain (other parts from reference TRBV7-9 and TRBJ1-3): DTGVSQNPRHKITKRGQNVTFRCDPISEHNRLYWYRQTLGQGPEFLTYFQNEAQLEKSRLLSDRFSAERPKGSFSTLEIQRTEQGDSAMYLCASSPLATGPNTIYFGEGSWLTVV.

This CDR3 reads CASSLTASSYEQYF. The CDR3 DNA is TGTGCCAGCAGCTTGACAGCGAGCTCCTACGAGCAGTACTTC. This chain uses TRBV7-9 with TRBJ2-7; a weak D match, TRBD1 (5 bases). V lost 3 bases to trimming and J lost 0 bases, with 9 bases between them. Germline V CDR1 and CDR2: SEHNR, FQNEAQ (reference sequence). CDR3 length: 14 residues.

The V and J genes are TRBV9 and TRBJ2-7; the D gene is possibly TRBD1 (5 bases). Germline CDR1 reads SGDLS; CDR2 reads YYNGEE. The length of the CDR3 is 15 residues. Trimming stripped 0 bases from V and 4 bases from J, with 14 bases between. The DNA for the CDR3 is TGTGCCAGCAGCGTAGAACCAGGGTTGAATTACGAGCAGTACTTC. It encodes CASSVEPGLNYEQYF.

The chain links TRBV19 to TRBJ1-1, with D possibly matching TRBD1 (5 bases). Germline V gene lookup returns CDR1 LNHDA and CDR2 SQIVND (reference sequence). Trimming took 5 bases from V and 0 from J, leaving 10 bases between them. The CDR3 has 14 residues. This CDR3 is CASSAQGMNTEAFF. In nucleotides, the CDR3 is TGTGCCAGTAGTGCCCAGGGAATGAACACTGAAGCTTTCTTT.